This TCR beta chain emerged from a study of beta chain features in type 1 diabetes. It was one heparinised blood draw, averaging about 110 mL, that each donor gave. V was shortened by 6 bases and J by 6 bases, with 12 bases between the two germline ends. This CDR3 is built from 12 residues. The germline CDR1 and CDR2 sequences are MNHEY and SVGAGI. TCRB transcripts that were expressed got sequenced, as all of the isolated RNA had been reverse transcribed. Sequencing used immunoSEQ multiplex PCR; TCRdb keeps in-frame clones, though not all of them. The sample records some 410,000 clones, around 14% being singletons. This clone was counted only a few times. Its antigen is undetermined. Findings of the study overall: Patients with type 1 diabetes carried fewer insertions and had more deletions at their VDJ junctions.

This TCR was recovered from a man younger than 45 in good health. The sample consisted of naive CD4+ T cells from blood. The rearrangement uses TRBV6-5 and TRBJ2-7; D may correspond to TRBD1 or TRBD2 (5 bases each). The CDR3 region is CASSPGHTEQYF. CDR3 coding DNA: TGTGCCAGCAGCCCGGGGCACACCGAGCAGTACTTC.